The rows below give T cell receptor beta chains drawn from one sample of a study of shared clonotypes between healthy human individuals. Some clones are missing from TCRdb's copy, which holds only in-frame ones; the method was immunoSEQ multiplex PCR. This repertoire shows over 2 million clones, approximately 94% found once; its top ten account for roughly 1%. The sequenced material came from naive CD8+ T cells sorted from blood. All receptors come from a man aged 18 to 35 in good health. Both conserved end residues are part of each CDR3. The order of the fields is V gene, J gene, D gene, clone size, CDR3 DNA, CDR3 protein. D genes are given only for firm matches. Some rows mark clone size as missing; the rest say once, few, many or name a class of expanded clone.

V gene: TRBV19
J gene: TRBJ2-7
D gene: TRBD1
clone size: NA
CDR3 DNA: TGTGCCAGCAGTCTAACCGGGACAGGGAACAACGAGCAGTACTTC
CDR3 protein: CASSLTGTGNNEQYF

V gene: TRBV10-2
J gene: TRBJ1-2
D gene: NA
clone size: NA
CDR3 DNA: TGCGCCAGCAGTTCCTCGGACAGCAGAACTAACTATGGCTACACCTTC
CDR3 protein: CASSSSDSRTNYGYTF

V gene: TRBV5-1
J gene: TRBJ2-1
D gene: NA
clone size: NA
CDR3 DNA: TGCGCCAGCAGCTTGGCAGGGGCCCAGTTCTTC
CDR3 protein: CASSLAGAQFF

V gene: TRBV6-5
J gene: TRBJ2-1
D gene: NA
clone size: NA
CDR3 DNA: TGTGCCAGCAGTCAGAGGCATGAGCAGTTCTTC
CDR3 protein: CASSQRHEQFF

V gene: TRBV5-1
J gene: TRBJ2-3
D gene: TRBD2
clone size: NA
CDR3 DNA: TGCGCCAGCAGCTCAGGGACTAGCGGGGCCACAGATACGCAGTATTTT
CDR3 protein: CASSSGTSGATDTQYF

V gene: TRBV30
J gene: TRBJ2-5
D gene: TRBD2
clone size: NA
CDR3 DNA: TGTGCCTGGAGTGTAGGGTGGGGAGCGGGAGGCCAAGAGACCCAGTACTTC
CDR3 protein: CAWSVGWGAGGQETQYF

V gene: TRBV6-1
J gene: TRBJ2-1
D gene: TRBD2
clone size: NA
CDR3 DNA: TGTGCCAGCAGTCCTAGCGGGGGCTACTACAATGAGCAGTTCTTC
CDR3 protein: CASSPSGGYYNEQFF

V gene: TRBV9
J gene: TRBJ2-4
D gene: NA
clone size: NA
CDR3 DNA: TGTGCTTGGGCGGGGGCCAAAAACATTCAGTACTTC
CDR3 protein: CAWAGAKNIQYF

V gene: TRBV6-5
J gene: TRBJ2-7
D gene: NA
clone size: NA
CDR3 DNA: TGTGCCAGCAGGGGGACATATGGATCCTACGAGCAGTACTTC
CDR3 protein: CASRGTYGSYEQYF

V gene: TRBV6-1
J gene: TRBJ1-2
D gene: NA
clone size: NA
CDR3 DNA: TGTGCCAGCAGTGACGGGAACTATGGCTACACCTTC
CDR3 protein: CASSDGNYGYTF

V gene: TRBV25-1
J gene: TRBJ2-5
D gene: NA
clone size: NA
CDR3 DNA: TGTGCCAGCAGTGAATCTGCAGGGTGGGCAGAGACCCAGTACTTC
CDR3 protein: CASSESAGWAETQYF

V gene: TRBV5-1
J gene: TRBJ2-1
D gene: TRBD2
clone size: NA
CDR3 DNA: TGCGCCAGCAGCCTAAGGACTAGCGGCTACAATGAGCAGTTCTTC
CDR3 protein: CASSLRTSGYNEQFF

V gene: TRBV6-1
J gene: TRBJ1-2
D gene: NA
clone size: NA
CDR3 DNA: TGTGCCAGCAGTGGGGCGGGGAACTATGGCTACACCTTC
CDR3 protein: CASSGAGNYGYTF

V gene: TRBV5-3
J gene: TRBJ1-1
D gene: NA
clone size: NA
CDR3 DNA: TGTGCCAGAAGCTTGGGGGGAAGGAGCACTGAAGCTTTCTTT
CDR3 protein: CARSLGGRSTEAFF

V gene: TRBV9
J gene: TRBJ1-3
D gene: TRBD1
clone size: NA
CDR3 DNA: TGTGCCAGCAGCGTAAGGGACAGGGGCGAGGGAAACACCATATATTTT
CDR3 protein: CASSVRDRGEGNTIYF

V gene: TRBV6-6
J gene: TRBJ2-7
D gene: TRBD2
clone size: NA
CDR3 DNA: TGTGCCAGCAGCCCGAGCGGGGGGCCCCTTTCCTACGAGCAGTACTTC
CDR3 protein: CASSPSGGPLSYEQYF

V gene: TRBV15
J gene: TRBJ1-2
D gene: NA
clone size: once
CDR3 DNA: TGTGCCACCAGCAGCCGGACTAACTATGGCTACACCTTC
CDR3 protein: CATSSRTNYGYTF

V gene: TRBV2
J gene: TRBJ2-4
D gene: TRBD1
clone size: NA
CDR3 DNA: TGTGCCAGCAGTGGGGACAGGGGGCTAGGAGCCAAAAACATTCAGTACTTC
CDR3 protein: CASSGDRGLGAKNIQYF

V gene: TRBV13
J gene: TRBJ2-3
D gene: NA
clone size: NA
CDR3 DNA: TGTGCCAGCAGCTTTCTTACCAATTTCAGTGGCACAGATACGCAGTATTTT
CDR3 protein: CASSFLTNFSGTDTQYF

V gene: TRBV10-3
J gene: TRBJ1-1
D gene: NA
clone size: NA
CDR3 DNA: TGTGCCAAACACACTGAAGCTTTCTTT
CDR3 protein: CAKHTEAFF

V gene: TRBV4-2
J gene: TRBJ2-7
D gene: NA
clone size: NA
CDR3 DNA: TGTGCCAGCAGCCCCACCGGGCAAGCACGGGAGCAGTACTTC
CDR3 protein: CASSPTGQAREQYF

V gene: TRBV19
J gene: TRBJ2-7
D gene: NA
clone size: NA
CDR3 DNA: TGTGCCAGTAGCTGGACGGGACCTCTCTACGAGCAGTACTTC
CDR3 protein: CASSWTGPLYEQYF

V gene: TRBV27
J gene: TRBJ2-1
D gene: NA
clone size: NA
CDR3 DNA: TGTGCCAGCAGTACCCAAACAGGGCCGGGGTCCTACAATGAGCAGTTCTTC
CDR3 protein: CASSTQTGPGSYNEQFF

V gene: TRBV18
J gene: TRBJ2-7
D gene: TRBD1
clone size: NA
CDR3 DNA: TGTGCCAGCTCACCAACAGGGGCTTACGAGCAGTACTTC
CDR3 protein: CASSPTGAYEQYF

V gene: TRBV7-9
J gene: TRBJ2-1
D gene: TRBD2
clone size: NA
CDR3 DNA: TGTGCCAGTATAGCGGGGGTCTCCTACAATGAGCAGTTCTTC
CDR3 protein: CASIAGVSYNEQFF